The T cell receptor (beta chain) described here comes from a study of T cells in Graves' hyperthyroidism and ophthalmopathy. Findings and caveats of the study: Appearing also in blood were most of the thyroid clonotypes expanded above 0.001.

Notes on this clonotype: Antigen specificity is unknown.

Diagnoses used clinical symptoms, serum thyroxine and TRAb, thyroid ultrasound and orbital computed tomography. More than 9.5 ml fresh peripheral blood yielded the PBMCs. Regions amplified from RNA transcripts were the TCR beta CDR3 regions. RT-PCR in the first round (using the HTBI primer set) targeted the TCR CDR3. From the multiplex PCR reads, TCRdb called clonotypes with MiXCR, one entry per CDR3 protein. The sample lists hundreds of thousands of distinct CDR3 sequences, around 13% occurring once. The CDR3 has 16 amino acids. The V and J ends lost 5 bases and 2 bases, in that order; junction bases with no gene match: 9. Germline CDR1 is LNHDA and CDR2 is SQIVND (reference sequence).

Sequencing was carried out using blood. The receptor comes from a woman aged 25 to 39 with Graves' hyperthyroidism that later progressed to Graves' ophthalmopathy. The chain links TRBV19 to TRBJ2-4, with TRBD1 matching over 7 bases. The CDR3 nucleotides are TGTGCCAGTAGTTGGTCTCAGGGGGTAACCAAAAACATTCAGTACTTC. Translating it yields CASSWSQGVTKNIQYF. The full variable domain, with the rest looked up from reference TRBV19 and TRBJ2-4, is DGGITQSPKYLFRKEGQNVTLSCEQNLNHDAMYWYRQDPGQGLRLIYYSQIVNDFQKGDIAEGYSVSREKKESFPLTVTSAQKNPTAFYLCASSWSQGVTKNIQYFGAGTRLSVL.